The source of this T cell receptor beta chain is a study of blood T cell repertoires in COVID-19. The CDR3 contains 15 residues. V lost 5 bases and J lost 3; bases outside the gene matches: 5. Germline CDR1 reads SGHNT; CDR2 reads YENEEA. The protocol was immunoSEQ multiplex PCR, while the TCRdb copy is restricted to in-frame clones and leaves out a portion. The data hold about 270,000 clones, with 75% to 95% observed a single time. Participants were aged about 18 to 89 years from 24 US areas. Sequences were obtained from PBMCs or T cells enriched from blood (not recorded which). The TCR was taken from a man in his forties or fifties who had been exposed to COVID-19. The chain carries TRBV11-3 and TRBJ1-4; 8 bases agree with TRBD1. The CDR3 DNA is TGTGCCAGCAGCAACCGGGACAGGTCTAATGAAAAACTGTTTTTT. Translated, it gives CASSNRDRSNEKLFF.